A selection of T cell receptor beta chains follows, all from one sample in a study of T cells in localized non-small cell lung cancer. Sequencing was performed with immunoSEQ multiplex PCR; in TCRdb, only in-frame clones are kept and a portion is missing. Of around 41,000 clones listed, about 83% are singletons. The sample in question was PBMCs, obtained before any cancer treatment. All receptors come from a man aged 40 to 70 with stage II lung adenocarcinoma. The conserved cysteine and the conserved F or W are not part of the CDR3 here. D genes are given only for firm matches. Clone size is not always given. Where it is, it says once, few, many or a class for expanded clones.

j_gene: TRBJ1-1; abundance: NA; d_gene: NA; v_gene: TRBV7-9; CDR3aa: ASSSQGNTEAF
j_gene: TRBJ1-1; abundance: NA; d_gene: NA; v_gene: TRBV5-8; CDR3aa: ASSLKMNTEAF
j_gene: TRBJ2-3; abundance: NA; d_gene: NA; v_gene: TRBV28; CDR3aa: ASSPRSIGTDTQY
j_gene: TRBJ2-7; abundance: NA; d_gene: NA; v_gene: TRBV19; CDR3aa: ASSMGGGNSYEQY
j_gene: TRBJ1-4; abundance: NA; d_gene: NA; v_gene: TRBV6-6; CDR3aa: ASSQSAGTAHEKLF
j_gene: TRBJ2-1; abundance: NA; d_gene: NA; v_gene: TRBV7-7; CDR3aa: ASSSGRQGEQF
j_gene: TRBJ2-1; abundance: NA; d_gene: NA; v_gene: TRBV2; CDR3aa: ARTGRGDEQF
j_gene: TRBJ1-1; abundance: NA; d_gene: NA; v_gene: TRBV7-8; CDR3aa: ASSNRGQGNTEAF
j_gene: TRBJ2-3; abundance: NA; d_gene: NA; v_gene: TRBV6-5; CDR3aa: ASSPAQGAPQY
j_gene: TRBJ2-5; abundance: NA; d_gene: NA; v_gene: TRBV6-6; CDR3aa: ASIPFSQETQY
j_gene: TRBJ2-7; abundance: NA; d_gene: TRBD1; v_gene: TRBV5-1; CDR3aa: ASSLWGQGTDEQY
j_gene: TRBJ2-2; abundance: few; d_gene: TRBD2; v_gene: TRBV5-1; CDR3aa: ASSWTSGGNANTGELF
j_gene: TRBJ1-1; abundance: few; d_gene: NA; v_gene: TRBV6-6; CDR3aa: ASSYLQEAF
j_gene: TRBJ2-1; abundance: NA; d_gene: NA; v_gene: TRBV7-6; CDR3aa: ASSLAEGSYNEQF
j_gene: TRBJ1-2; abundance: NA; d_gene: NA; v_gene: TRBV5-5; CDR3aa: ASSVEQDYGYT
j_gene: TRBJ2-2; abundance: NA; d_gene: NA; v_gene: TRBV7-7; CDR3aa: ASAGAPNTGELF
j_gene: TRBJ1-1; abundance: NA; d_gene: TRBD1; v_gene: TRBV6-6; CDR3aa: ASSYVTGRTEAF
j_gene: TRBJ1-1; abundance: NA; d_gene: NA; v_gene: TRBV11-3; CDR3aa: ASSLGRRTEAF
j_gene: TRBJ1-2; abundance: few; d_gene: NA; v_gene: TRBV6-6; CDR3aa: ASRDTPRNYGYT
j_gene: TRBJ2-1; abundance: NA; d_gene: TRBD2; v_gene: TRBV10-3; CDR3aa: AISLSGLAGVGEQF